This entry describes one TCR beta chain. MiXCR, run by TCRdb on the PCR reads, gives a single entry per CDR3 protein. Of about 640,000 distinct CDR3 sequences in the sample, just under 20% were seen once. The CDR3 spans 14 residues. Germline V gives CDR1 DFQATT, CDR2 SNEGSKA (reference sequence). The V gene end was trimmed by 4 bases and the J gene end by 0 bases; junction bases not matched to a gene: 6. The entry originates in a study of molecular identifiers for immune sequencing clone quantification. The sequence was obtained from a human donor in good health. Some libraries in this study had Jurkat cell RNA spiked in. The sequenced material came from naive CD8+ T cells from blood, with Jurkat cell RNA spiked in. The subset was: FACS-sorted CD8+CD4-CCR7+CD45RA+ naive T cells. The rearrangement links TRBV20-1 to TRBJ2-7, with 7 positions matching TRBD1. DNA of the CDR3: TGCAGTGCTATACACCGGGACAGCTCCTACGAGCAGTACTTC. It encodes CSAIHRDSSYEQYF.